The clone carrying this TCR beta chain was counted a few times. The data derive from a study of blood T cell repertoires in COVID-19. Study at large: Sites across the United States, Italy and Spain contributed samples from acute and convalescent COVID-19. T cells, B-cell-depleted T cells, or PBMCs provided the cDNA or gDNA that served as material.

The length of the CDR3 is 16 residues. Trimming pared 1 base from V and 8 bases from J, leaving 20 bases between. Germline V lookup: CDR1 SGHVS, CDR2 FQNEAQ. As processed by the authors: The assay estimated nucleated cells by amplifying reference gene primers. The method was immunoSEQ multiplex PCR; TCRdb's version includes in-frame clones alone and lacks a portion of them. V and J calls and clone size are given by that table; D and trimming were obtained from the DNA. This table holds some 99,000 clones, 75% to 90% found once. The sequenced sample consisted of peripheral blood. This sequence was found in an older woman with acute or convalescent COVID-19. This chain links TRBV7-8 with TRBJ1-2; tentatively, D is TRBD1 (6 bases). The CDR3 DNA reads TGTGCCAGCAGCTTAGAACCAGCCGAGGGGGAAGTCGGCTACACCTTC. Protein product: CASSLEPAEGEVGYTF.